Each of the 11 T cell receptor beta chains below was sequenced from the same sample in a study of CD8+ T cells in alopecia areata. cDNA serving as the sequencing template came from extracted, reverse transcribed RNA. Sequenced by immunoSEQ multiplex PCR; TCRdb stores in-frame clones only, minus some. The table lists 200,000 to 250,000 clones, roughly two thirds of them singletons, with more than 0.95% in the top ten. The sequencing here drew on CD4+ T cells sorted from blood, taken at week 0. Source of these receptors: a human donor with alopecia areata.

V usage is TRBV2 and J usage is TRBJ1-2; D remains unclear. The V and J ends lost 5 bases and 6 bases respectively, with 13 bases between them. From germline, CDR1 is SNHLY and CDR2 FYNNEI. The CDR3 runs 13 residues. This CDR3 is CASSRARRDGYTF. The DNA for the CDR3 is TGTGCCAGCAGTAGGGCCCGACGCGATGGCTACACCTTC.

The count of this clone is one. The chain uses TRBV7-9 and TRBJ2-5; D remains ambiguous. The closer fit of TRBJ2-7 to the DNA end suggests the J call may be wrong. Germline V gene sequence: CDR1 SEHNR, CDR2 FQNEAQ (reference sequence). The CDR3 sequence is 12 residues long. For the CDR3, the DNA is TGTGCCAGCAGCTTCGTCTCCTACGAGCAGTACTTC. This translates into CASSFVSYEQYF.

The CDR3 bases are TGTGCCAGCAGCCCCAGGGCGAATAGCAATCAGCCCCAGCATTTT. This translates into CASSPRANSNQPQHF. This chain connects TRBV27 to TRBJ1-5; a possible D gene is TRBD1 (5 bases). Deletions cut 6 bases from V and 0 bases from J, with 12 bases between. The CDR3 has 15 amino acids. Germline lookup yields CDR1 MNHEY and CDR2 SMNVEV (reference sequence).

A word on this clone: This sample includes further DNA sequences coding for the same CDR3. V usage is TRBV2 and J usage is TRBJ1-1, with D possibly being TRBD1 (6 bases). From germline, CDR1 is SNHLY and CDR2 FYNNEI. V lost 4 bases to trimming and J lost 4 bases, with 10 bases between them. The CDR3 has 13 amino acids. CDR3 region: CASSAGAGTEAFF. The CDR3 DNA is TGTGCCAGCAGTGCGGGGGCCGGCACTGAAGCTTTCTTT.

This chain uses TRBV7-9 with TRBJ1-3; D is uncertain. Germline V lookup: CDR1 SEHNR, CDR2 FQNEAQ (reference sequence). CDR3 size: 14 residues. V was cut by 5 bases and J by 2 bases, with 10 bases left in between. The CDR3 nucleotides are TGTGCCAGCAGCATCGAACGGGCTGGAAACACCATATATTTT. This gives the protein CASSIERAGNTIYF.

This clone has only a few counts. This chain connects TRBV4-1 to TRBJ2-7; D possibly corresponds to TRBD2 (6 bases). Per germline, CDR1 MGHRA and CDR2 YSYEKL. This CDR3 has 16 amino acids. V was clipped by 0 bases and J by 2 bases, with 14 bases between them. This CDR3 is CASSQDAETRTYEQYF. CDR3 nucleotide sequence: TGCGCCAGCAGCCAAGATGCCGAGACTAGGACCTACGAGCAGTACTTC.

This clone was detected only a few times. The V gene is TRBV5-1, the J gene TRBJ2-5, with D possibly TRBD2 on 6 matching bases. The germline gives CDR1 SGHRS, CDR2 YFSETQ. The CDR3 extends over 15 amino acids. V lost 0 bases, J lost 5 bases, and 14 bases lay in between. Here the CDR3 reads CASSLDLAPRETQYF. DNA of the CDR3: TGCGCCAGCAGCTTGGACCTAGCGCCAAGGGAGACCCAGTACTTC.

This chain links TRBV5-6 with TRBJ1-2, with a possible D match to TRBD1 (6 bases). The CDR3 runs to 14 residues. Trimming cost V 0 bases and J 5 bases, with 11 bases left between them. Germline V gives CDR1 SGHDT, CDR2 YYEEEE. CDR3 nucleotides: TGTGCCAGCAGCTTGGCACAGGGACGATATGGCTACACCTTC. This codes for CASSLAQGRYGYTF.

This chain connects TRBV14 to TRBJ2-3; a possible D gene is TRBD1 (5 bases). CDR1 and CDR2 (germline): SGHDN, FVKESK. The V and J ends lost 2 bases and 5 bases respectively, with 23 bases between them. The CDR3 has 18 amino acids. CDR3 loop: CASSQYKGMAARVDTQYF. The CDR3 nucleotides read TGTGCCAGCAGCCAATATAAGGGGATGGCGGCTCGGGTAGATACGCAGTATTTT.

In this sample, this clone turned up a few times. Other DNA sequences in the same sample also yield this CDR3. CDR3 DNA sequence: TGCAGCGGCGGACAGGACTATGGCTACACCTTC. It is translated as CSGGQDYGYTF. The J gene is TRBJ1-2, the V gene TRBV29-1; the match to TRBD1 covers 7 bases. The CDR3 length is 11 residues. Unmatched junction bases numbered 2, after V lost 7 bases and J lost 3 bases. CDR1 is SQVTM and CDR2 is ANQGSEA in the germline V gene.

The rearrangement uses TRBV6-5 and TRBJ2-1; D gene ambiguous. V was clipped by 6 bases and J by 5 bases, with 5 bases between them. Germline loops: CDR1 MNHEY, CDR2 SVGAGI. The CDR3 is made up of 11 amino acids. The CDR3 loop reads CASRANNEQFF. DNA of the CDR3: TGTGCCAGCAGAGCAAACAATGAGCAGTTCTTC.